The entry below gives a single T cell receptor (beta chain) sequence along with its context. Its antigen is currently not known. The sample holds no much larger clone one base away, and base qualities are not on file. The immunoSEQ Assay, which uses bias-controlled multiplex PCR amplification of genomic DNA, was used to profile TCRbeta CDR3 regions. In the original analysis: To quantify the absolute abundance of each unique TCRbeta CDR3 region, the sequences were collapsed and filtered. Two models were used to test differential abundance: a binomial model (Fisher-equivalent) and a beta-binomial model that adds time-dependent variance fitted from healthy donors. Clones with fewer than 5 combined templates were removed, and a clone was called differentially abundant if the clone's Benjamini-Hochberg FDR was below 0.01. The form v = (b*log(k)+a)^2 was used to model beta-binomial variance as a function of total template count across the two samples. TCRdb stores this immuneACCESS table with in-frame sequences only. Part of the clones is absent; in the studies checked, under half of the shortfall reflects unresolved V genes, and no reason is known for the rest. V and J calls and clone size are copied from that table; D and trimming were computed from the DNA. Within this sample are tens of thousands of clones, with about nine tenths of them counted one time only. Clones ranked in the top ten supply around 3% of the sample.

This record belongs to a study of identifying expanded T cells in peripheral blood (dated by TCRdb to between 2018 and 2020). In terms of the full investigation: Four technical replicates, made by sequencing separate aliquots from the same pool of genomic DNA, were compared pairwise.

Paper-wide results and their limitations: The authors expected that over much longer intervals, such as months to years, biological variance in healthy repertoires might increase even further. Around 1.3 differentially abundant clones were flagged by the binomial model between technical replicates, whereas about 15 and 19 were flagged over around two weeks and four weeks, respectively. Both the number of clones called differentially abundant and the false-positive rate were significantly reduced by the beta-binomial model across all healthy-donor time intervals. For all healthy donors, the variance in clone template counts between approximately 2-week samples rose significantly as total template count increased.

No immune events, such as infections, were documented for the healthy donors during the collection period. Healthy-donor blood repertoires served as a training cohort to calibrate time-dependent variance in a beta-binomial model of T-cell clone differential abundance. The training cohort was composed of roughly ten healthy donors, 3 female and 7 male. Donor ages ranged from 29 to 64 years, with an average of roughly 47 years. Whole blood was collected from each healthy donor at three time points spaced around 2 weeks apart and obtained from a commercial supplier. For immunosequencing, genomic DNA was extracted from whole blood that had not been sorted. This clonotype originated in a person aged 18-69 years in good health. The sample comprised blood.

The CDR3 reads CASSETYEQYF. Here is the DNA: TGCGCCAGCAGCGAAACCTACGAGCAGTACTTC. The chain couples TRBV5-1 to TRBJ2-7; the D gene cannot be named for sure. Measured from the cysteine to the phenylalanine, the CDR3 is 11 residues long. Left in the record is the CDR3 DNA by itself, 33 bases read in frame from the first base. CDR1 and CDR2, looked up from the germline V gene, are SGHRS and YFSETQ. Deletion took 4 bases off V and 2 bases off J, with a span of 4 bases between the germline ends. Here the CDR3 is joined to the reference TRBV5-1 and TRBJ2-7 genes, and the full variable domain is: KAGVTQTPRYLIKTRGQQVTLSCSPISGHRSVSWYQQTPGQGLQFLFEYFSETQRNKGNFPGRFSGRQFSNSRSEMNVSTLELGDSALYLCASSETYEQYFGPGTRLTVT.